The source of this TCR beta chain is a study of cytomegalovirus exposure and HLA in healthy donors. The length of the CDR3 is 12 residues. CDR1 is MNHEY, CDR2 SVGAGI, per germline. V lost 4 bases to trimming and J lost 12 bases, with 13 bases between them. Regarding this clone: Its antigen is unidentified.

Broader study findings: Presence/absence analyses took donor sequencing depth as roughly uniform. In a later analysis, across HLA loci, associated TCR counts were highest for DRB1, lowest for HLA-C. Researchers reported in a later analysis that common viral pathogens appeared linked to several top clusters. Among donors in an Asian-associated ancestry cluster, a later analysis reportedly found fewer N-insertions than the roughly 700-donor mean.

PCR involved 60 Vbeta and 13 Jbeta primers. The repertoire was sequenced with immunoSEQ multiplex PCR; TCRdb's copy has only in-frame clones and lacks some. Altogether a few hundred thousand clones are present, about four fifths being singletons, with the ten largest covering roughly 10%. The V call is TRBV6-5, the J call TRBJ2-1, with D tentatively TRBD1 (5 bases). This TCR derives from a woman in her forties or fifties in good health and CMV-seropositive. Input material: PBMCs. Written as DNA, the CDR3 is TGTGCCAGCAGTTCGGACATGTTTTCGCAGTTCTTC. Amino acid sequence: CASSSDMFSQFF.